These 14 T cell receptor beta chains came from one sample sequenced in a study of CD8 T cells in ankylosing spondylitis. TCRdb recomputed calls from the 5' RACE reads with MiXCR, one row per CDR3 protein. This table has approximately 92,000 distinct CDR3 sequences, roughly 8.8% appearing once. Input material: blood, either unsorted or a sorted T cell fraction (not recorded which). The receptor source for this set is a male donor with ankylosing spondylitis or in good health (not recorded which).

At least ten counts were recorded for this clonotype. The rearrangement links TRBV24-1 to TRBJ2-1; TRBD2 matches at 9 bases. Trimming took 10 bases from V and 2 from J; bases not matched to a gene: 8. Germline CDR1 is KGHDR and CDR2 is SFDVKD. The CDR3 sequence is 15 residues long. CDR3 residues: CATLASGATYNEQFF. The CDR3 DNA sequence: TGTGCCACGTTGGCTAGCGGGGCCACCTACAATGAGCAGTTCTTC.

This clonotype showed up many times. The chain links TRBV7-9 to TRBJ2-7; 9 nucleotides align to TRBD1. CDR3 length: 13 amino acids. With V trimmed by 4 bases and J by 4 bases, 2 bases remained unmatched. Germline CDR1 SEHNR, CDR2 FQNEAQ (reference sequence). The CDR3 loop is CASSSDRGYEQYF. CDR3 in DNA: TGTGCCAGCAGCTCGGACAGGGGTTACGAGCAGTACTTC.

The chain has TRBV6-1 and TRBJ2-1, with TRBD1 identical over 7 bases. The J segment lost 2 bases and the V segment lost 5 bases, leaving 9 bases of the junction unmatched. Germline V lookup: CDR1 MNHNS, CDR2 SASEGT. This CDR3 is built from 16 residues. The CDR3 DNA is TGTGCCAGCAGTCCCGGGACAGCTGGACCCTACAATGAGCAGTTCTTC. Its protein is CASSPGTAGPYNEQFF.

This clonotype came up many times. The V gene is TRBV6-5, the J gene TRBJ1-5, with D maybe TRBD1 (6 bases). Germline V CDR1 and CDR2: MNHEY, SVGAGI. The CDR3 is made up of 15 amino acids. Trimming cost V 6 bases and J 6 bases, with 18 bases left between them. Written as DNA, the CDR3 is TGTGCCAGCAGAAGCCAGGGGCGAGGGGGTCAGCCCCAGCATTTT. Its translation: CASRSQGRGGQPQHF.

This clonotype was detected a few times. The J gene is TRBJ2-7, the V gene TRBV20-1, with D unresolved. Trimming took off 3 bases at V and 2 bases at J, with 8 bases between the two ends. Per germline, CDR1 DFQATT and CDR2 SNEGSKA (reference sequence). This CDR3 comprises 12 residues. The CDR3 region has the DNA TGCAGTGCTAGGGTACGGACCTACGAGCAGTACTTC. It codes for CSARVRTYEQYF.

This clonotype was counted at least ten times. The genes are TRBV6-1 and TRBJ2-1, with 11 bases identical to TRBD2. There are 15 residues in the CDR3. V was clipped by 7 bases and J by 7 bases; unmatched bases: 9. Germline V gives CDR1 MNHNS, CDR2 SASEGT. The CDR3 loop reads CASNQGTSGRNEQFF. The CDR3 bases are TGTGCCAGCAACCAAGGGACTAGCGGCCGAAATGAGCAGTTCTTC.

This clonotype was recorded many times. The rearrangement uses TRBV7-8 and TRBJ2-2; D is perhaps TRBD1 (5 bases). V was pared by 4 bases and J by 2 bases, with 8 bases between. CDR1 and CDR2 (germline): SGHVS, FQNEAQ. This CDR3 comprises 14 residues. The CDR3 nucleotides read TGTGCCAGCAGCTATGACAGAAACACCGGGGAGCTGTTTTTT. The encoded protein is CASSYDRNTGELFF.

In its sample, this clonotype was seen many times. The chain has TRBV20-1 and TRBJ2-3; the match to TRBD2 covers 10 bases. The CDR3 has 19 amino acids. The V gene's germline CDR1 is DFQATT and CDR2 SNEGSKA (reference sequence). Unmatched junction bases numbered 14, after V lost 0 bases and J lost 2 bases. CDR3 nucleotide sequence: TGCAGTGCTAGAGATCGGCTAGCGGGGGAGTCACACATCACAGATACGCAGTATTTT. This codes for CSARDRLAGESHITDTQYF.

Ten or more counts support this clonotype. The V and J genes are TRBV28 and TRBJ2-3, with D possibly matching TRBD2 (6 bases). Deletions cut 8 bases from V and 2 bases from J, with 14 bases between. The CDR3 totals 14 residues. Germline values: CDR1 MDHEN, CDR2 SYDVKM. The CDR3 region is CASESGSNTDTQYF. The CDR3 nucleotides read TGTGCCAGCGAGAGCGGGTCGAACACAGATACGCAGTATTTT.

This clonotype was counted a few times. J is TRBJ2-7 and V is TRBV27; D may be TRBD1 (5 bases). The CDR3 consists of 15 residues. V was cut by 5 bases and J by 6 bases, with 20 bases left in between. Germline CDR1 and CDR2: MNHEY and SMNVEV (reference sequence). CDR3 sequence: CASSVQGAFPSEQYF. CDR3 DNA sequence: TGTGCCAGCAGTGTCCAGGGTGCTTTTCCAAGCGAGCAGTACTTC.

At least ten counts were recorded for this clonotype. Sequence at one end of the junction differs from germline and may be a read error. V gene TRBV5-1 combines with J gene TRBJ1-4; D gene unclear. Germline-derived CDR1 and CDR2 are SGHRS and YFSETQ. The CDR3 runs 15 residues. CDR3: CASRLAQRSVEKLFF. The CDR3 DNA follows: TGCGCCAGCAGGTTGGCTCAGAGGTCGGTTGAAAAACTGTTTTTT.

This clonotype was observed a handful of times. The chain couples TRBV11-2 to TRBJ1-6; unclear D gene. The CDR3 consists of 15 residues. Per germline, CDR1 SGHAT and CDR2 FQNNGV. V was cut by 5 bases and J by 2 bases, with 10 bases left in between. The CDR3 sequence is CASSPGRTYNSPLHF. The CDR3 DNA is TGTGCCAGCAGCCCAGGACGGACCTATAATTCACCCCTCCACTTT.

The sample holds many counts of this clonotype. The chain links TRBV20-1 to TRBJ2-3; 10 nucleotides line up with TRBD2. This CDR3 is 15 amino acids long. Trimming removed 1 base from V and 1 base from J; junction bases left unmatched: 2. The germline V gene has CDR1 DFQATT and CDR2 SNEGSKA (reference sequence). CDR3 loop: CSARGLAGGTDTQYF. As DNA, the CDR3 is TGCAGTGCTAGAGGACTAGCGGGTGGCACAGATACGCAGTATTTT.

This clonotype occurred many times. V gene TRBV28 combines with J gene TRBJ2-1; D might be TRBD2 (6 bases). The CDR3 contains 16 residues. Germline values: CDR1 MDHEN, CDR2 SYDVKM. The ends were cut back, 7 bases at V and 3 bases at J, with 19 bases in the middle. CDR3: CASIPISGDDYNEQFF. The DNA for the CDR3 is TGTGCCAGCATACCCATTTCGGGGGACGACTACAATGAGCAGTTCTTC.